The sequence of this T cell receptor (beta chain) was determined in a study of early T cells in non-severe SARS-CoV-2 infection. Study results and limitations: Database matching using VDJdb favored anti-spike CD8 responses, with private and CD4 specificities left missing.

As for this clonotype: Its matching antigen is unknown.

TCRdb reanalysed the 5' RACE reads using MiXCR and keeps one entry per CDR3 protein. The table records approximately 71,000 distinct CDR3 sequences, approximately 10% of them present only once. The V gene lost 5 bases and the J gene lost 4 bases, with 24 bases spanning the gap. CDR1 is MNHEY, CDR2 SVGAGI, per germline. This CDR3 has 17 amino acids. Sequencing input: whole blood. The V gene is TRBV6-5, the J gene TRBJ2-7; maybe TRBD2 (6 bases). The receptor's source is an adult who was a healthcare worker with PCR-confirmed SARS-CoV-2 infection or an uninfected control (not recorded which). The DNA for the CDR3 is TGTGCCAGCAGTCGCCGGGTAAGCGGGTCCCAAGTATACGAGCAGTACTTC. It translates to CASSRRVSGSQVYEQYF.